The 4 T cell receptor beta chains below were found in one sample sequenced in a study of blood T cell repertoires in COVID-19. Repertoires were generated with immunoSEQ multiplex PCR, while TCRdb's copy carries only in-frame clones and drops some. Of under 150,000 clones listed, 84% are singletons. Sequencing was performed on peripheral blood. The receptors shown here come from a woman over 75 in a cohort sampled during active or convalescent COVID-19.

The chain is built from TRBV7-8 and TRBJ2-7, with no clear D. The length of the CDR3 is 13 residues. V gave up 5 bases and J gave up 6 bases, with 14 bases separating them. The germline gives CDR1 SGHVS, CDR2 FQNEAQ. CDR3 nucleotides: TGTGCCAGCAGCCCAAACACCATGCTCGAGCAGTACGTC. It is translated as CASSPNTMLEQYV.

The genes are TRBV5-1 and TRBJ2-7; TRBD1 might be the D (5 bases). Germline CDR1 SGHRS, CDR2 YFSETQ. The ends were cut back, 0 bases at V and 2 bases at J, with 12 bases in the middle. The CDR3 is 15 amino acids. The CDR3 bases are TGCGCCAGCAGCTTGGTTCAGGGTGGAACCTACGAGCAGTACGTC. Translating it yields CASSLVQGGTYEQYV.

This clone was observed a single time. This chain uses TRBV4-2 with TRBJ1-2; TRBD1 is a possible D gene (5 bases). The CDR3 contains 16 residues. V was shortened by 0 bases and J by 2 bases, with 13 bases between the two germline ends. In germline, CDR1 is LGHNA, CDR2 YNFKEQ. The CDR3 coding sequence is TGTGCCAGCAGCCAAGACTGGACACAAGCAAACTATGGCTACACCTTC. Its translation: CASSQDWTQANYGYTF.

Here the CDR3 DNA reads TGTGCCAGTAGTTATCAGGGGGCGTTTGGCTACACCTTC. It is translated as CASSYQGAFGYTF. The V and J genes are TRBV19 and TRBJ1-2; 8 nucleotides align to TRBD1. V lost 5 bases, J lost 7 bases, and 6 bases stayed unmatched. Germline assignment: CDR1 LNHDA and CDR2 SQIVND (reference sequence). This CDR3 contains 13 residues.